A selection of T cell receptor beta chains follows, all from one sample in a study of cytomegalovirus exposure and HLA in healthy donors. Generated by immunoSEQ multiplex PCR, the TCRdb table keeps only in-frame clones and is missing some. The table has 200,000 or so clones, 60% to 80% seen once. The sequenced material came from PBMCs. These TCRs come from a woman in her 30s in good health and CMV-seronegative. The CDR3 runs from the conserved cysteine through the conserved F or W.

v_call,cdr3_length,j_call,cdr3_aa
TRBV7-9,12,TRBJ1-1,CASSAGNTEAFF
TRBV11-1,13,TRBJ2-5,CATQGLYQETQYF
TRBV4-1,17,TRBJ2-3,CASSPRLAGGSTDTQYF
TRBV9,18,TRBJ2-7,CASSPNRNRGGGEDEQYF
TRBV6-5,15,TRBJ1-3,CASRLLAGRSNTIYF
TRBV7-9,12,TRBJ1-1,CASCFGSTEAFF
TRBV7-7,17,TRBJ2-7,CASSLLWCPLRADEQYF
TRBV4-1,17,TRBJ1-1,CASSQADRGHSNTEAFF
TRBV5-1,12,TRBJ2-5,CASSSTAETQYF
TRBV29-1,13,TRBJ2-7,CSVRGTPSYEQYF
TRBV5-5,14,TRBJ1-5,CASSPGGGNQPQHF
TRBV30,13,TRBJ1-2,CAWSPTWANRGTF
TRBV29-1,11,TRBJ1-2,CTTAGDYGYPF
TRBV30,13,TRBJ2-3,CAWSTGGTDTQYF
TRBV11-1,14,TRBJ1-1,CASSLLGISPEAFF
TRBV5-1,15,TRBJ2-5,CASSPSRTSRETQYF
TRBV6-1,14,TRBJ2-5,CASSALLAGVEQYF
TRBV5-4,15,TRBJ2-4,CASSLDGQVKNIQYF
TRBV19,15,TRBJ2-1,CASSIGGQGANEQFF
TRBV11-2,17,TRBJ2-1,CASSFLIDRGSYNEQFF
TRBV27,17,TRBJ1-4,CASSLEQGALLEEKLFF
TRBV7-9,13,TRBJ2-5,CSSSLGGGETQYF
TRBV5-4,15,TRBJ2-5,CASSPANGDRETQYF
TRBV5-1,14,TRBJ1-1,CASSLGVMNTEAFF
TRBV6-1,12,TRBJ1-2,CAILKGLYGYTF
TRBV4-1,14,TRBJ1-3,CASSPGLHGNTIYF
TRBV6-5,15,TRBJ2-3,CASSLSGLSTDTQYF
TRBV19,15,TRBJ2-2,CASSIGVGTAGELFF
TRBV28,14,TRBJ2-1,CASSSLGLHNEQFF
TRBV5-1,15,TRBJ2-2,CASSSDPRGTGELFF
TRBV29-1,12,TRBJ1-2,CSVEGGTLSYTF
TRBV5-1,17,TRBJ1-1,CASSLVRGNLMNTEAFF
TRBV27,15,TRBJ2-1,CASRLAGRSYNEQFF
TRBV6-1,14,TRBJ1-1,CASSLGQTNTEAFF
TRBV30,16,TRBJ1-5,CAWSTPTAYSNQPQHF
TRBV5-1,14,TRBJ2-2,CASSVGPDTGELFF
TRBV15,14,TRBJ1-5,CATSPGQASQPQHF
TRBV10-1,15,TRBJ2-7,CARPRRLDIRNEQYF
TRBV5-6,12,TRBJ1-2,CASSSGGFGYTF
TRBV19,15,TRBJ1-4,CASSIPGQVYEKLFF
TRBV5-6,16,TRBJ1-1,CASSLLGTGMNTEAFF
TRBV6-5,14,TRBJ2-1,CASSVAAAYNEQFF
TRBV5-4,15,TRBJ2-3,CASTVEGTSVSTQYF
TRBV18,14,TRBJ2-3,CASSPKSGTDTQYF
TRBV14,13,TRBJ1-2,CASSQGSTYGYPF
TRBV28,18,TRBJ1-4,CASSSNLQGKATNEKLFF
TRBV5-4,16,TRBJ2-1,CASSLEGGGPYNEQFF
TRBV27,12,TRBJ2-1,CASSRGNNEQFF
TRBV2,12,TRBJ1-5,CASSESYQPQHF
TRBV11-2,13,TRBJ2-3,CASSLVLGRAQYF
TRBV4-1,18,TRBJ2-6,CASSQRTGANSGANVLTF
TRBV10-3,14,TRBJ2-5,CASGLAGGEETQYF
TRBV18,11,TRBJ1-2,CASSTGVGYTF